The 7 T cell receptor beta chains below were found in one sample sequenced in a study of early T cells in non-severe SARS-CoV-2 infection. TCRdb called the 5' RACE reads again in MiXCR, with one record for every CDR3 protein. The sample has 25,000 to 35,000 distinct CDR3 sequences, approximately 5.3% seen once; the top ten hold 10% to 15%. Source material: whole blood. These receptors originate from an adult who was a healthcare worker with PCR-confirmed SARS-CoV-2 infection or an uninfected control (not recorded which).

This clonotype was recorded many times. The J gene is TRBJ2-5, the V gene TRBV28, with 7 bases fitting TRBD2. The length of the CDR3 is 15 residues. The germline gives CDR1 MDHEN, CDR2 SYDVKM. V lost 6 bases and J lost 3; bases outside the gene matches: 10. The CDR3 region has the DNA TGTGCCAGCAGCACCCGTAGGGACTATAAAGAGACCCAGTACTTC. Its protein is CASSTRRDYKETQYF. The entire variable domain, with the rest obtained from reference TRBV28 and TRBJ2-5, is as follows: DVKVTQSSRYLVKRTGEKVFLECVQDMDHENMFWYRQDPGLGLRLIYFSYDVKMKEKGDIPEGYSVSREKKERFSLILESASTNQTSMYLCASSTRRDYKETQYFGPGTRLLVL.

The rearrangement joins TRBV14 to TRBJ2-2; D remains unclear. V was cut by 4 bases and J by 1 base, with 10 bases left in between. CDR1 is SGHDN, CDR2 FVKESK, per germline. The CDR3 spans 15 residues. The CDR3 loop is CASSPMTLNTGELFF. Here the CDR3 DNA reads TGTGCCAGCAGCCCGATGACACTGAACACCGGGGAGCTGTTTTTT. Complete variable domain (other parts from reference TRBV14 and TRBJ2-2): EAGVTQFPSHSVIEKGQTVTLRCDPISGHDNLYWYRRVMGKEIKFLLHFVKESKQDESGMPNNRFLAERTGGTYSTLKVQPAELEDSGVYFCASSPMTLNTGELFFGEGSRLTVL.

This clonotype showed up many times. V usage is TRBV20-1 and J usage is TRBJ2-1; tentative D call: TRBD2 (6 bases). The germline V gene encodes CDR1 DFQATT and CDR2 SNEGSKA (reference sequence). Between the trimmed V and J ends, which lost 6 bases and 2 bases, there was a span of 11 bases. The CDR3 contains 13 residues. The CDR3 sequence is CSARTTTYNEQFF. CDR3 nucleotide sequence: TGCAGTGCGCGGACTACTACCTACAATGAGCAGTTCTTC.

This clonotype is labeled medium-sized. The CDR3 protein is CASSQVRGGPDEQFF. The CDR3 DNA reads as TGTGCCAGCAGCCAAGTGCGGGGGGGGCCGGATGAGCAGTTCTTC. The chain links TRBV4-2 to TRBJ2-1; 9 nucleotides match TRBD2. The germline V gene has CDR1 LGHNA and CDR2 YNFKEQ. The CDR3 is 15 amino acids. V dropped 1 base and J dropped 8; count of bases not matched to a gene: 6.

This clonotype came up a few times. This chain links TRBV6-5 with TRBJ2-4; 7 nucleotides agree with TRBD1. The V gene's germline CDR1 is MNHEY and CDR2 SVGAGI. The CDR3 covers 15 residues. V was pared by 5 bases and J by 6 bases, with 10 bases of the junction left unmatched. The CDR3 region has the DNA TGTGCCAGCAGTCACAGAAGACAGGGTGGAAACATTCAGTACTTC. Its translation is CASSHRRQGGNIQYF.

This clonotype was counted at least ten times. The J gene is TRBJ2-3, the V gene TRBV5-1; the D gene is possibly TRBD1 (5 bases). V was clipped by 5 bases and J by 0 bases, with 10 bases between them. The CDR3 spans 14 residues. Germline V gene data show CDR1 as SGHRS and CDR2 as YFSETQ. CDR3 loop: CASSPGQSTDTQYF. The DNA of the CDR3 is TGCGCCAGCAGTCCAGGGCAGAGCACAGATACGCAGTATTTT. Full variable domain (outside the CDR3, taken from reference TRBV5-1 and TRBJ2-3): KAGVTQTPRYLIKTRGQQVTLSCSPISGHRSVSWYQQTPGQGLQFLFEYFSETQRNKGNFPGRFSGRQFSNSRSEMNVSTLELGDSALYLCASSPGQSTDTQYFGPGTRLTVL.

This clonotype has a handful of counts. The chain couples TRBV20-1 to TRBJ2-7; D perhaps matches TRBD1 (6 bases). There are 15 residues in the CDR3. Germline CDR1 reads DFQATT; CDR2 reads SNEGSKA (reference sequence). Trimming removed 0 bases at V and 0 bases at J, with 12 bases between. CDR3 sequence (DNA): TGCAGTGCTAGAGAGCCGACAGGAGCCTCCTACGAGCAGTACTTC. This encodes CSAREPTGASYEQYF.